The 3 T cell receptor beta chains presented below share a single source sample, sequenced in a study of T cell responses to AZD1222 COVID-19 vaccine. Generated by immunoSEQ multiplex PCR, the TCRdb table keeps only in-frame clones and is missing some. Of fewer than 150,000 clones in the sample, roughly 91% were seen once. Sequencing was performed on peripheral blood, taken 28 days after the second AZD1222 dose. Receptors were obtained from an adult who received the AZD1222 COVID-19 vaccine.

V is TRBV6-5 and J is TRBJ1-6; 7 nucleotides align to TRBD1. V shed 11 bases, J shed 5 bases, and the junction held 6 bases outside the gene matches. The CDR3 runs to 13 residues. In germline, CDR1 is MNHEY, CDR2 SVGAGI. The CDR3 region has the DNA TGTGCCGCTCAACAGGGGAATAATTCACCCCTCCACTTT. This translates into CAAQQGNNSPLHF.

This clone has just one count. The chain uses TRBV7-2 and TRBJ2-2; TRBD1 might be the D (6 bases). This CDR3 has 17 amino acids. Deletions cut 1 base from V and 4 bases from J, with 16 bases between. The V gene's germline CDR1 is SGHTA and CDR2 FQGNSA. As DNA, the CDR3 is TGTGCCAGCAGCTTAGACAGGGCTTTACTCAGCACCGGGGAGCTGTTTTTT. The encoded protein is CASSLDRALLSTGELFF.

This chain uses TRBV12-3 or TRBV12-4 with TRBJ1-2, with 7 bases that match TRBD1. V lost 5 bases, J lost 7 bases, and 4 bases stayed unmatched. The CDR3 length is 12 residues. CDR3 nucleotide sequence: TGTGCCAGCAGTCGAACAGGGGTTGGCTACACCTTC. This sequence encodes CASSRTGVGYTF.